Sequencing of this TCR beta chain was carried out in a study of shared clonotypes between healthy human individuals. Study results and limitations: Naive subsets usually exceeded memory subsets in estimated richness. Non-shared clonotypes had lower generation probabilities than those shared by all four donors.

Naive CD8 populations comprised CD45RO-negative cells positively selected for CCR7, excluding terminally differentiated effector memory CD45RA+ cells. Per germline, CDR1 MGHRA and CDR2 YSYEKL. The ends lost 0 bases at V and 1 base at J; junction bases unmatched: 6. This CDR3 is built from 18 residues. This clone was observed a single time. As yet, its antigen is unknown. Profiled with immunoSEQ multiplex PCR; TCRdb holds only in-frame clones, not every one. The sample comprises millions of clones, 85% to 95% of which are singletons, and 0.85% to 1.3% rests with the top ten. This clonotype was sampled from a man in his late teens or twenties in good health. The specimen was naive CD8+ T cells sorted from blood. The gene calls are TRBV4-1 and TRBJ2-2, with 9 bases lining up with TRBD2. CDR3 residues: CASSQDAQTSGNTGELFF. DNA for the CDR3: TGCGCCAGCAGCCAAGATGCCCAGACTAGCGGGAACACCGGGGAGCTGTTTTTT.